This is a list of T cell receptor beta chains from one sample in a study of shared clonotypes between healthy human individuals. Sequencing was performed with immunoSEQ multiplex PCR; in TCRdb, only in-frame clones are kept and a portion is missing. The sample has a few million clones; more than 85% are singletons. The material sequenced was naive CD4+ T cells from PBMCs. The receptors derive from a man aged 18 to 30 in good health. Some clones in this sample may be carry-over from other donors' samples. Each CDR3 is given with its conserved first and last residue. The order of the fields is D gene, J gene, V gene, CDR3 DNA, CDR3 protein. A D gene is named only where the DNA matches it firmly.

NA,TRBJ2-2,TRBV27,TGTGCCAGCAGGGTCCGCAGGAACACCGGGGAGCTGTTTTTT,CASRVRRNTGELFF
TRBD2,TRBJ2-6,TRBV4-3,TGCGCCAGCAGCCCACTAGCGGGAGATTTCGGAGGGGCCAACGTCCTGACTTTC,CASSPLAGDFGGANVLTF
NA,TRBJ1-6,TRBV5-6,TGTGCCAGCAGCTTCCTAACAATACCAAATTCACCCCTCCACTTT,CASSFLTIPNSPLHF
NA,TRBJ2-1,TRBV7-3,TGTGCCAGCAGCTCAAGCGGTTACAATGAGCAGTTCTTC,CASSSSGYNEQFF
NA,TRBJ2-5,TRBV2,TGTGCCAGCAGTGATGATAGTCGGGGGACCCAGTACTTC,CASSDDSRGTQYF
TRBD2,TRBJ2-5,TRBV19,TGTGCCAGTAGTCCGGGACTAGCGGAGACCCAAGAGACCCAGTACTTC,CASSPGLAETQETQYF
NA,TRBJ1-5,TRBV5-4,TGTGCCAGCAGCTTTGGAATTGATCAGCCCCAGCATTTT,CASSFGIDQPQHF
NA,TRBJ2-1,TRBV4-3,TGCGCCAGCAGCCAAAAGGGGACGGGGTTGGGGGGCGGCAATGAGCAGTTCTTC,CASSQKGTGLGGGNEQFF
NA,TRBJ2-5,TRBV10-2,TGCGCCAGCAGTGAGGGGGGCGAGACCCAGTACTTC,CASSEGGETQYF
TRBD2,TRBJ2-1,TRBV6-5,TGTGCCAGCAGCCCCGGGCTAGCGGGAAACAATGAGCAGTTCTTC,CASSPGLAGNNEQFF